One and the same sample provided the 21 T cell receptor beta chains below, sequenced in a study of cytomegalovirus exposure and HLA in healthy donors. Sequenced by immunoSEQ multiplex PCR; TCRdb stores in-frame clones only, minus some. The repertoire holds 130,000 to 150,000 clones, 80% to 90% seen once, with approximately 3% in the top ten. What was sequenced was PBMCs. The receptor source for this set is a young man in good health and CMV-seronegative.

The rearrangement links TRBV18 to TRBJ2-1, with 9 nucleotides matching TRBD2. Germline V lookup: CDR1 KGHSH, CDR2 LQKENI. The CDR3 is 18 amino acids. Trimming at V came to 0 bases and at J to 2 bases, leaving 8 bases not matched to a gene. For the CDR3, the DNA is TGTGCCAGCTCACCACCGGGCCCCCAGCGGGGGGCCTACAATGAGCAGTTCTTC. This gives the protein CASSPPGPQRGAYNEQFF.

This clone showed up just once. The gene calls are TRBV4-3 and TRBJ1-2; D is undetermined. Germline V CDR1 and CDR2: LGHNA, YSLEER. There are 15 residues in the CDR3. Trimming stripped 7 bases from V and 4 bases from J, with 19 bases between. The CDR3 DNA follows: TGCGCCAGCACCCCAACGTCCGCCAGCGGCTATGGCTACACCTTC. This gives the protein CASTPTSASGYGYTF.

The CDR3 DNA reads as TGTGCCAGCAGTTTTTTACTAGGGAGGAGCACTGAAGCTTTCTTT. This sequence encodes CASSFLLGRSTEAFF. V is TRBV28 and J is TRBJ1-1, with D unresolved. The CDR3 spans 15 residues. Trimming shortened V by 3 bases and J by 4 bases, and 15 bases separated the two germline ends. Germline V CDR1 and CDR2: MDHEN, SYDVKM. The whole variable domain, remainder taken from reference TRBV28 and TRBJ1-1, is DVKVTQSSRYLVKRTGEKVFLECVQDMDHENMFWYRQDPGLGLRLIYFSYDVKMKEKGDIPEGYSVSREKKERFSLILESASTNQTSMYLCASSFLLGRSTEAFFGQGTRLTVV.

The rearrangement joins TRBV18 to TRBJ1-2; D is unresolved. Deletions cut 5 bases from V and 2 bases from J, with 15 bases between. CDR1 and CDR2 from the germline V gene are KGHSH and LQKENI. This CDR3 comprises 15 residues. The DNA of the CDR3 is TGTGCCAGCTCATTCGACAATGAGGGAAACTATGGCTACACCTTC. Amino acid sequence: CASSFDNEGNYGYTF.

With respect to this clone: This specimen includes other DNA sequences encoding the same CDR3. The CDR3 DNA sequence: TGTGCCAGCTCACCACCGGGACAGGGGAATGAAAAACTGTTTTTT. Translation gives CASSPPGQGNEKLFF. This chain joins TRBV18 and TRBJ1-4; 10 bases align to TRBD1. Losses at the gene ends were 0 bases for V and 5 bases for J; bases not matched to a gene: 0. The CDR3 has 15 residues. Germline loops: CDR1 KGHSH, CDR2 LQKENI. Full variable domain (remainder filled in from reference TRBV18 and TRBJ1-4): NAGVMQNPRHLVRRRGQEARLRCSPMKGHSHVYWYRQLPEEGLKFMVYLQKENIIDESGMPKERFSAEFPKEGPSILRIQQVVRGDSAAYFCASSPPGQGNEKLFFGSGTQLSVL.

The CDR3 sequence: CASSRGSYQPQHF. The CDR3 DNA is TGTGCCAGCAGCAGGGGGTCGTATCAGCCCCAGCATTTT. This rearrangement joins TRBV7-6 to TRBJ1-5, with D possibly TRBD1 on 6 matching bases. Germline V gene lookup returns CDR1 SGHVS and CDR2 FNYEAQ. This CDR3 comprises 13 residues. Trimming shortened V by 5 bases and J by 5 bases, and 10 bases separated the two germline ends.

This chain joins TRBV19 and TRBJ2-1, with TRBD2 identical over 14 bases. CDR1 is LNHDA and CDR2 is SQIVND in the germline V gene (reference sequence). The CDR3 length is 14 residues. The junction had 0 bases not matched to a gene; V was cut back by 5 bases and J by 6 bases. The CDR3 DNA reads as TGTGCCAGTAGTGGACTAGCGGGAGGCAATGAGCAGTTCTTC. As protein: CASSGLAGGNEQFF. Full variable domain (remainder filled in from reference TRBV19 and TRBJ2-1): DGGITQSPKYLFRKEGQNVTLSCEQNLNHDAMYWYRQDPGQGLRLIYYSQIVNDFQKGDIAEGYSVSREKKESFPLTVTSAQKNPTAFYLCASSGLAGGNEQFFGPGTRLTVL.

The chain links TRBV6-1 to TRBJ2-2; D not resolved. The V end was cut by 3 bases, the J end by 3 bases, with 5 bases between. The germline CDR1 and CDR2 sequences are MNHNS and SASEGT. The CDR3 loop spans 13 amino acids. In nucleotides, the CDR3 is TGTGCCAGCAGTGACAGGTACACCGGGGAGCTGTTTTTT. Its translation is CASSDRYTGELFF.

CDR3 bases: TGTGCCAGCAGCACCCGGGGGGGGAACACCGGGGAGCTGTTTTTT. This codes for CASSTRGGNTGELFF. The chain joins TRBV7-2 to TRBJ2-2, with 8 bases matching TRBD2. Trimming removed 5 bases from V and 1 base from J; junction bases left unmatched: 3. CDR1 and CDR2 (germline): SGHTA, FQGNSA. The CDR3 consists of 15 residues.

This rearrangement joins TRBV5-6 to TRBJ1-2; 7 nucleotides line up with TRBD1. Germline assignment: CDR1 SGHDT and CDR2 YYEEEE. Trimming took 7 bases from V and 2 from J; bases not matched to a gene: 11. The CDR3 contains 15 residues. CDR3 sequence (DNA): TGTGCCAGCGGCCGAACGGGACAGCTAAACTATGGCTACACCTTC. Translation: CASGRTGQLNYGYTF.

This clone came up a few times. CDR3: CASSEGGSQVPQHF. CDR3 nucleotides: TGTGCCAGCAGTGAAGGGGGCTCTCAAGTACCCCAGCATTTT. The rearrangement uses TRBV25-1 and TRBJ1-5, with a tentative D call TRBD1 (6 bases). In germline, CDR1 is MGHDK, CDR2 SYGVNS. Trimming took off 2 bases at V and 10 bases at J, with 15 bases between the two ends. The CDR3 runs to 14 residues.

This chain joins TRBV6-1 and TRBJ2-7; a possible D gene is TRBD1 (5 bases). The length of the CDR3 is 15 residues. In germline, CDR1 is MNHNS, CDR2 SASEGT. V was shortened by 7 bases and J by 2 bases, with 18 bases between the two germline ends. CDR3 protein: CASKRNRNFPYEQYF. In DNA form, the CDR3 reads TGTGCCAGCAAAAGGAACAGGAACTTTCCCTACGAGCAGTACTTC.

For the CDR3, the DNA is TGCGCCAGCAGCAAGCCCGGGACAGTAAACTCCTACGAGCAGTACTTC. It codes for CASSKPGTVNSYEQYF. The chain combines TRBV4-1 with TRBJ2-7, with 7 bases matching TRBD1. The CDR3 covers 16 residues. CDR1 is MGHRA, CDR2 YSYEKL, per germline. V lost 5 bases and J lost 0; bases outside the gene matches: 10.

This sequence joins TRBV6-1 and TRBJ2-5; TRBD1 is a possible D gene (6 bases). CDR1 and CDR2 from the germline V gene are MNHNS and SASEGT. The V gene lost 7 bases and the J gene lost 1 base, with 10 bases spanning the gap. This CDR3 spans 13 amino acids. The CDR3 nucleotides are TGTGCCAGCACCCGGGACATCCAAGAGACCCAGTACTTC. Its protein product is CASTRDIQETQYF.

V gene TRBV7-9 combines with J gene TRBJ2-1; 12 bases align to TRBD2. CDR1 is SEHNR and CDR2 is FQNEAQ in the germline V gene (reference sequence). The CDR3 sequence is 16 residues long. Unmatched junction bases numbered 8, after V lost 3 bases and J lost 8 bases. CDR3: CASSFVASGRDYEQFF. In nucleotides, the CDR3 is TGTGCCAGCAGCTTTGTGGCTAGCGGGAGGGATTATGAGCAGTTCTTC.

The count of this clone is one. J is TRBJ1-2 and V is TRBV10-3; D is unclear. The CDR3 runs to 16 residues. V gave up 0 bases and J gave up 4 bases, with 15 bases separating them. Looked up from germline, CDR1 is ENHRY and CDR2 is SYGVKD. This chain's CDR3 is CAISESKGREIYGYTF. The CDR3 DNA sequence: TGTGCCATCAGTGAGTCGAAAGGGAGGGAAATCTATGGCTACACCTTC.

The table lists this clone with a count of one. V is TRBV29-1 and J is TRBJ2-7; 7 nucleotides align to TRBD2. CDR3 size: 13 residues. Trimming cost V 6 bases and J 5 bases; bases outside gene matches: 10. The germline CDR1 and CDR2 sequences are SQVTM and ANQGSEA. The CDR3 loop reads CSVRLGGGNEQYF. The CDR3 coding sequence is TGCAGCGTGCGCCTTGGGGGAGGGAACGAGCAGTACTTC.

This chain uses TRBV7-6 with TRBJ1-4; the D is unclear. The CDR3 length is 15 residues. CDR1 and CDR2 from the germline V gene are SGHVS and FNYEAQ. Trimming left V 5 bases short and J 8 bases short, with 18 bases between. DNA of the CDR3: TGTGCCAGCAGCCCTGGACGAGCGGGCGGCGAAAAACTGTTTTTT. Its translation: CASSPGRAGGEKLFF.

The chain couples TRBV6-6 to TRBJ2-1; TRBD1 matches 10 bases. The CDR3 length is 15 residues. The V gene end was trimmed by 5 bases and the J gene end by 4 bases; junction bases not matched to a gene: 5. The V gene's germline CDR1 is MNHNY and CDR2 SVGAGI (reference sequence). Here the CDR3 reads CASSGGTGEYNEQFF. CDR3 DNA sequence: TGTGCCAGCAGTGGCGGGACAGGGGAATACAATGAGCAGTTCTTC.

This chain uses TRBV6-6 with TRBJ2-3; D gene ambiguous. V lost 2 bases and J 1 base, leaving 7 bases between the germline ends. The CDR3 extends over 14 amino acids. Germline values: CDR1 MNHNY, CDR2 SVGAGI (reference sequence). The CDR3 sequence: CASSYRSGTDTQYF. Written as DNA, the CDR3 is TGTGCCAGCAGTTACCGAAGCGGCACAGATACGCAGTATTTT.

This CDR3 reads CASSAGTPNTGELFF. CDR3 bases: TGTGCCAGCAGCGCCGGGACTCCGAACACCGGGGAGCTGTTTTTT. The chain recombines TRBV4-2 with TRBJ2-2; D possibly corresponds to TRBD2 (6 bases). Between the trimmed V and J ends, which lost 5 bases and 0 bases, there was a span of 10 bases. Germline V gives CDR1 LGHNA, CDR2 YNFKEQ. The CDR3 is made up of 15 amino acids.